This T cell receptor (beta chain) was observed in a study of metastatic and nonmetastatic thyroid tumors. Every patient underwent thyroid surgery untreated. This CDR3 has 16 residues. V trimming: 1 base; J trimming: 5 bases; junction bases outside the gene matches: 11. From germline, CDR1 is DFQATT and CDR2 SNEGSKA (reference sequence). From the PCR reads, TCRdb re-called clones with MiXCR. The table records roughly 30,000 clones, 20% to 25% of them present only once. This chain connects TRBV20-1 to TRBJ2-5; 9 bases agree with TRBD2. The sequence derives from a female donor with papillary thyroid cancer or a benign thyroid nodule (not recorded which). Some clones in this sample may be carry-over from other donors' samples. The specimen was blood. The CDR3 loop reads CSARGWEREVVETQYF. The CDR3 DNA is TGCAGTGCTAGAGGTTGGGAGCGGGAGGTGGTGGAGACCCAGTACTTC.